This T cell receptor (beta chain) comes out of a study of T cells in localized non-small cell lung cancer. General study findings and limits: In adjacent lung appeared a median around 54 of the top 100 tumor clones.

Looked up from germline, CDR1 is MDHEN and CDR2 is SYDVKM. The CDR3 has 15 amino acids. J gave up 4 bases and V 4 bases, and 9 bases lay outside the gene matches. Repertoires were generated with immunoSEQ multiplex PCR, while TCRdb's copy carries only in-frame clones and drops some. The sample yields tens of thousands of clones, roughly 89% seen once. This clone was observed a few times. No antigen is known for it. The TCR sequence derives from a man between 40 and 69 years old with stage I squamous cell lung carcinoma. This material consisted of peripheral blood, taken before any cancer treatment. The chain carries TRBV28 and TRBJ1-2, with TRBD1 matching 7 bases. This chain's CDR3 is CASSSLGTASYGYTF. Written as DNA, the CDR3 is TGTGCCAGCAGTTCCCTTGGGACAGCAAGCTATGGCTACACCTTC.